This T cell receptor (beta chain) is from a study (TCRdb year 2016). A remark on this clonotype: Its cognate antigen has yet to be identified. Per-base qualities were not stored, and no clone one base away is much larger.

The library was built by means of RT-PCR. Sequencing was performed on an Illumina MiSeq. The public sequencing data were trimmed at Q25 with fastp and processed into clonotypes with MiXCR by TCRdb, which kept only in-frame beta chains. Rows matching on CDR3 protein sequence are summarized as one entry with the most common DNA and genes. The table for this sample lists about 680,000 distinct CDR3 sequences; 11% to 15% of them were counted only once. 3.6% of the sample is held by the ten biggest clonotypes. V is pared back by 9 bases and J by 0 bases, with 12 bases lying between the germline termini. The CDR3 runs 14 amino acids, cysteine and phenylalanine included. CDR3 DNA only is kept here, 42 bases in frame from base 1. The germline V gene specifies KGHDR as CDR1 and SFDVKD as CDR2.

The chain is assembled from TRBV24-1 and TRBJ2-3, and the D gene may be TRBD1, 6 bases matching. The sequenced sample was memory CD4+ T cells from blood. This receptor was identified in a female donor in good health, serving as a healthy control. The CDR3 is CATQHRASTDTQYF. The DNA sequence is TGTGCCACCCAACACAGGGCCAGCACAGATACGCAGTATTTT.